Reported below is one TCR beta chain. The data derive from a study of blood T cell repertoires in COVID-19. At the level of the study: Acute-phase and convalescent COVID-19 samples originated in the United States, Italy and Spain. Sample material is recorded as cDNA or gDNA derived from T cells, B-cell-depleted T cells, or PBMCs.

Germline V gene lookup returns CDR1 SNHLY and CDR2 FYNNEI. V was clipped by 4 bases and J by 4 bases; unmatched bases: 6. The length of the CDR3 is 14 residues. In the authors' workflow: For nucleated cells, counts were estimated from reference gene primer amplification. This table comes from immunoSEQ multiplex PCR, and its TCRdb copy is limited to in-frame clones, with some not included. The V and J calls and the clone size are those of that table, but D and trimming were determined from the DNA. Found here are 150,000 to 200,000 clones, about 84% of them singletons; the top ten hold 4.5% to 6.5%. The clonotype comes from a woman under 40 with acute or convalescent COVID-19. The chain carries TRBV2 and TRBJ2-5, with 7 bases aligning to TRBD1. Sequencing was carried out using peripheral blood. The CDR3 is CASSATGFGETQYF. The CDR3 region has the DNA TGTGCCAGCAGTGCGACAGGGTTTGGAGAGACCCAGTACTTC.